This T cell receptor (beta chain) came from a study of T cells in localized non-small cell lung cancer. CDR3 length: 16 residues. The V end lost 0 bases, the J end lost 7 bases, and 18 bases lay between the germline ends. The V gene's germline CDR1 is MGHRA and CDR2 YSYEKL. Some clones are missing from TCRdb's copy, which holds only in-frame ones; the method was immunoSEQ multiplex PCR. Counted here are some 39,000 clones, roughly 83% occurring once; the ten biggest clones make up about 32%. This TCR was recovered from a woman aged 35-70 years with stage II squamous cell lung carcinoma. The chain has TRBV4-1 and TRBJ1-2; D unclear. Here the sequenced sample was PBMCs, taken before any cancer treatment. The CDR3 DNA is TGCGCCAGCAGCCAAGATCTAAGGAACCGTCTTGGTGGCTACACCTTC. Its protein product is CASSQDLRNRLGGYTF.